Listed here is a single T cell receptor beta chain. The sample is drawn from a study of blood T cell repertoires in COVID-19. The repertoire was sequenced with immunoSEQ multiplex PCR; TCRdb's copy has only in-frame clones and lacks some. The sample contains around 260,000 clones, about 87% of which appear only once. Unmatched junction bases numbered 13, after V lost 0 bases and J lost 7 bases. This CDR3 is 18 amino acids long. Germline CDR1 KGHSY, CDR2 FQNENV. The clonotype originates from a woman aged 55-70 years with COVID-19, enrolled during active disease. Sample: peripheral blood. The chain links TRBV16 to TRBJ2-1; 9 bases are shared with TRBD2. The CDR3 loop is CASSQSKGGRALGNEQFF. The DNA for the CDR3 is TGTGCCAGCAGCCAATCGAAGGGCGGGAGGGCATTAGGAAATGAGCAGTTCTTC.